These T cell receptor beta chains were read from a single sample in a study of blood T cells in healthy people across ages. Each CDR3 protein gets one entry after TCRdb re-called the 5' RACE reads with MiXCR. The top ten clones hold roughly 22% of a sample with some 730,000 distinct CDR3 sequences, 22% of them seen once. The sequencing sample was made of blood. These receptors all stem from a man between 65 and 80 years old in good health. CDR3s include the opening cysteine and the closing phenylalanine or tryptophan.

v_gene: TRBV6-2/TRBV6-3
j_gene: TRBJ2-1
CDR3aa: CASSSEAYNEQFF

v_gene: TRBV20-1
j_gene: TRBJ1-2
CDR3aa: CSASQQGVGYTF

v_gene: TRBV20-1
j_gene: TRBJ2-1
CDR3aa: CSAARDNEQFF

v_gene: TRBV7-2
j_gene: TRBJ2-5
CDR3aa: CASRDRQFQETQYF

v_gene: TRBV6-1
j_gene: TRBJ1-1
CDR3aa: CASSADPNTEAFF

v_gene: TRBV4-1
j_gene: TRBJ1-2
CDR3aa: CASSQDNWDNNYGYTF

v_gene: TRBV4-1
j_gene: TRBJ2-1
CDR3aa: CASSRNRDLHYNEQFF

v_gene: TRBV6-6
j_gene: TRBJ1-3
CDR3aa: CASRDRASGNTIYF

v_gene: TRBV12-3/TRBV12-4
j_gene: TRBJ1-1
CDR3aa: CASSPRTGANTEAFF

v_gene: TRBV19
j_gene: TRBJ1-1
CDR3aa: CASNLLGFTEAFF

v_gene: TRBV7-2
j_gene: TRBJ2-3
CDR3aa: CASNLAGGPSTDTQYF

v_gene: TRBV7-6
j_gene: TRBJ2-5
CDR3aa: CASSFGVAGETQYF

v_gene: TRBV12-3/TRBV12-4
j_gene: TRBJ2-1
CDR3aa: CASSLGDGAYNEQFF

v_gene: TRBV12-3/TRBV12-4
j_gene: TRBJ1-4
CDR3aa: CASSLRGTTGEKLFF